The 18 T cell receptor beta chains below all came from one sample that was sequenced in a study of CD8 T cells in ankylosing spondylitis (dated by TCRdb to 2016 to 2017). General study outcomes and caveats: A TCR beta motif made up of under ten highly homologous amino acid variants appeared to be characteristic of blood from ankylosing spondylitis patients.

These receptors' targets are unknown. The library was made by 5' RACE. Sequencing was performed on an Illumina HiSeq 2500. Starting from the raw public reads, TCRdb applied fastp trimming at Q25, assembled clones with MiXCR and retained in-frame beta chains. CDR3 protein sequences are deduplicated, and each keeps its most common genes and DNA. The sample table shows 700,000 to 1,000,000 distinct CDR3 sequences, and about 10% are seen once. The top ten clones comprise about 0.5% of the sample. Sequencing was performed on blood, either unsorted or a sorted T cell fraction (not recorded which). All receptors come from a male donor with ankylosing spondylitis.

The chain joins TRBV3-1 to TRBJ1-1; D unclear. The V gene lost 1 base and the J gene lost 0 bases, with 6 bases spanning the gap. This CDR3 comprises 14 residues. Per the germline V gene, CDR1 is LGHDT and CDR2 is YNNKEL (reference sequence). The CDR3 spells CASSQVPMNTEAFF. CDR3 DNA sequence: TGTGCCAGCAGCCAAGTACCCATGAACACTGAAGCTTTCTTT.

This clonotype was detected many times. The CDR3: CASSRPLAGGNTGELFF. In DNA, the CDR3 is TGTGCCAGCAGTCGGCCCCTAGCGGGGGGGAACACCGGGGAGCTGTTTTTT. J is TRBJ2-2 and V is TRBV6-1, with 11 bases fitting TRBD2. CDR3 length: 17 residues. Germline CDR1 is MNHNS and CDR2 is SASEGT. The J segment lost 1 base and the V segment lost 5 bases, leaving 6 bases of the junction unmatched.

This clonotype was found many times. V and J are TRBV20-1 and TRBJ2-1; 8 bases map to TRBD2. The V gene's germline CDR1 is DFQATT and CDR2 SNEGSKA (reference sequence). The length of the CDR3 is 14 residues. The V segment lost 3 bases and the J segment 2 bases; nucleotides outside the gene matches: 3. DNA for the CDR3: TGCAGTGCTAGTGGCGGGAGGACCTACAATGAGCAGTTCTTC. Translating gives CSASGGRTYNEQFF.

This CDR3 is CSAPHNAYEQYF. In DNA form, the CDR3 reads TGCAGTGCCCCCCACAACGCTTACGAGCAGTACTTC. The chain carries TRBV20-1 and TRBJ2-7; D is uncertain. V was pared by 6 bases and J by 4 bases, with 13 bases between. The germline V gene encodes CDR1 DFQATT and CDR2 SNEGSKA (reference sequence). The CDR3 loop spans 12 amino acids.

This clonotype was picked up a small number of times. As DNA, the CDR3 is TGCGCCAGCAGCTGGGGACTAGCGATAGATACGCAGTATTTT. Protein sequence: CASSWGLAIDTQYF. The V gene is TRBV5-1, the J gene TRBJ2-3; 10 bases map to TRBD2. After removal of 3 bases from V and 5 bases from J, the junction contained 3 bases not matched to a gene. Per germline, CDR1 SGHRS and CDR2 YFSETQ. The CDR3 has 14 residues.

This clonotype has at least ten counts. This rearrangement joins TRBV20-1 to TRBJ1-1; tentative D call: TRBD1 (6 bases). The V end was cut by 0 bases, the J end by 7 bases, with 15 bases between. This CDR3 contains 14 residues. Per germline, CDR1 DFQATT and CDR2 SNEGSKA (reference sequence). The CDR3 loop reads CSARDQGIGVEAFF. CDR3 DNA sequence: TGCAGTGCTAGAGATCAGGGGATAGGGGTTGAAGCTTTCTTT.

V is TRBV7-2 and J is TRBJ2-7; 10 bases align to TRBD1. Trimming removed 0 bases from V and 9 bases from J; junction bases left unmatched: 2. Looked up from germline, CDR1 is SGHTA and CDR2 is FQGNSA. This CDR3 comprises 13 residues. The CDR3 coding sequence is TGTGCCAGCAGCTTAGCGGGACAGGGGTTGCAGTACTTC. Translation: CASSLAGQGLQYF.

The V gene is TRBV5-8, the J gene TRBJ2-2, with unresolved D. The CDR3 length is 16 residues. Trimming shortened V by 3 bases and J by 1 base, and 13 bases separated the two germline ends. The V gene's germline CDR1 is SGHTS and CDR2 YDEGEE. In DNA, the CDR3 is TGTGCCAGCAGCTACGTAAGGTGGCAGAACACCGGGGAGCTGTTTTTT. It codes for CASSYVRWQNTGELFF.

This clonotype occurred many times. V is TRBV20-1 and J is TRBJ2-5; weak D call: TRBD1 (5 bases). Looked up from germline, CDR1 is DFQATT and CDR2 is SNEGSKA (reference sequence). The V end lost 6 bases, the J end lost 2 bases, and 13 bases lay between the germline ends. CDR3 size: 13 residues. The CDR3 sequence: CSAHRWEQETQYF. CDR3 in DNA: TGCAGTGCCCACAGGTGGGAACAAGAGACCCAGTACTTC.

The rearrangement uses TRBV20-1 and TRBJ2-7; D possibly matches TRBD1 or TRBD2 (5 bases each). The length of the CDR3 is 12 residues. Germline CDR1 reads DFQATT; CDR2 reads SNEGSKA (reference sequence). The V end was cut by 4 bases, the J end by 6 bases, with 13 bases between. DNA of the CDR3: TGCAGTGCTATGGGACGGGGAGTCGAGCAGTACTTC. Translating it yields CSAMGRGVEQYF.

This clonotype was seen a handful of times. CDR3 DNA sequence: TGCAGTGCTACCCCGACCTACGAGCAGTACTTC. Translated, it gives CSATPTYEQYF. This chain links TRBV20-1 with TRBJ2-7; D is uncertain. Germline CDR1 is DFQATT and CDR2 is SNEGSKA (reference sequence). The CDR3 has 11 amino acids. The V gene lost 4 bases and the J gene lost 2 bases, with 6 bases spanning the gap.

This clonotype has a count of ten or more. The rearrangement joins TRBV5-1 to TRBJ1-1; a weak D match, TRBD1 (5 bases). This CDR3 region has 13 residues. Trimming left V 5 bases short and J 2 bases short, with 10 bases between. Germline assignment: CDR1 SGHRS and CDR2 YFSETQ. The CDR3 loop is CASREGINTEAFF. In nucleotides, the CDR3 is TGCGCCAGCAGAGAGGGGATAAACACTGAAGCTTTCTTT.

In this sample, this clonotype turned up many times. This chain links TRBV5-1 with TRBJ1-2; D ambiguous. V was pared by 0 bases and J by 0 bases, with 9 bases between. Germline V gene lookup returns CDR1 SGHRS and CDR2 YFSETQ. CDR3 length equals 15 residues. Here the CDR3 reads CASSLGAAANYGYTF. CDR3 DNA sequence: TGCGCCAGCAGCTTGGGGGCAGCAGCTAACTATGGCTACACCTTC.

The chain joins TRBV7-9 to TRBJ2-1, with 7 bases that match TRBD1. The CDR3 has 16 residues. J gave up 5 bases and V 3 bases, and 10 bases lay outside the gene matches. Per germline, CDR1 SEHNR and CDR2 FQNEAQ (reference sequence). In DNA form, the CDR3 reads TGTGCCAGCAGCTTTTACAGGGGTGATGTCGACAATGAGCAGTTCTTC. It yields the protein CASSFYRGDVDNEQFF.

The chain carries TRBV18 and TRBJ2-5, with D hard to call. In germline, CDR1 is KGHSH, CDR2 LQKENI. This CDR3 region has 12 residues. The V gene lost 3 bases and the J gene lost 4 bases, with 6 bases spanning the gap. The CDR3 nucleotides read TGTGCCAGCTCACCGAATGGAGAGACCCAGTACTTC. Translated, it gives CASSPNGETQYF.

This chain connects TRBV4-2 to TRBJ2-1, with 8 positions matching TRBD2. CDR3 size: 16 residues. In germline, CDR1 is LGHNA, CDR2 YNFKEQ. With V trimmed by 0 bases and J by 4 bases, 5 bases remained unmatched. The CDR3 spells CASSQDPSGHYNEQFF. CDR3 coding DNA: TGTGCCAGCAGCCAAGATCCTAGCGGGCATTACAATGAGCAGTTCTTC.

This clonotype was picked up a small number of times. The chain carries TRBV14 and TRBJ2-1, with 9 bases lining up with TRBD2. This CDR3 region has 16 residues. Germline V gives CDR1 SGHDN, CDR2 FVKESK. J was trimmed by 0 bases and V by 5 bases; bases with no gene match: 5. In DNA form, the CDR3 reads TGTGCCAGCAGCGCCATAGCGGGAGCCTCCTACAATGAGCAGTTCTTC. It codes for CASSAIAGASYNEQFF.

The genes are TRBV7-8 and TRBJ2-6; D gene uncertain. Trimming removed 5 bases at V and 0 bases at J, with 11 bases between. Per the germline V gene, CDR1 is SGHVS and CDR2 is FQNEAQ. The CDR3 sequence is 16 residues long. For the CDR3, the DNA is TGTGCCAGCAGCGATGACCCGAACTCTGGGGCCAACGTCCTGACTTTC. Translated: CASSDDPNSGANVLTF.